These 2 T cell receptor beta chains came from one sample sequenced in a study of blood T cell repertoires in COVID-19. The repertoire was sequenced with immunoSEQ multiplex PCR; TCRdb's copy has only in-frame clones and lacks some. Of roughly 170,000 clones in the sample, 65% to 85% were seen once. Source material: PBMCs or T cells enriched from blood (not recorded which). The receptors here all came from a woman in her 40s with acute COVID-19.

This sequence joins TRBV21-1 and TRBJ1-2; the table's D call TRBD1 went unverified against the DNA. TRBV21-1 is a recognized pseudogene. The CDR3 extends over 15 amino acids. CDR3 amino acids: CASSKGGQGAWGYTF. For the CDR3, the DNA is TGTGCCAGCAGCAAAGGAGGACAGGGGGCGTGGGGCTACACCTTC.

The chain combines TRBV18 with TRBJ2-2, with D perhaps TRBD1 (6 bases). Germline V CDR1 and CDR2: KGHSH, LQKENI. V was clipped by 3 bases and J by 8 bases, with 10 bases between them. The CDR3 consists of 13 residues. DNA for the CDR3: TGTGCCAGCTCACCGAACAGGGCTGGGGAGCTGTTTTTT. Its protein product is CASSPNRAGELFF. Full variable domain (rest looked up from reference TRBV18 and TRBJ2-2): NAGVMQNPRHLVRRRGQEARLRCSPMKGHSHVYWYRQLPEEGLKFMVYLQKENIIDESGMPKERFSAEFPKEGPSILRIQQVVRGDSAAYFCASSPNRAGELFFGEGSRLTVL.